The 9 T cell receptor beta chains below come from one sample, sequenced in a study of T cells expressing NK-cell markers. TCRdb reprocessed the 5' RACE reads and keeps a single row for each CDR3 protein, giving no DNA. Recorded here are roughly 350,000 distinct CDR3 sequences; the top ten clones represent around 5%. Sequencing input: blood T cells: a sorted CD56 or NKG2C T cell subset, CD4+ or CD8+ T cells, or bulk PBMC T cells (not recorded which). The receptors stem from a man aged 18-75 years in good health.

The chain couples TRBV7-2 to TRBJ1-1; checking the TCRdb D call of TRBD1 is not possible without DNA. CDR3 size: 17 residues. Looked up from germline, CDR1 is SGHTA and CDR2 is FQGNSA. The chain's CDR3 is CASSSISLGGGNTEAFF.

The chain uses TRBV5-1 and TRBJ2-1; the TRBD1 assignment by TCRdb is unverifiable without DNA. The CDR3 is made up of 14 amino acids. Germline V gene lookup returns CDR1 SGHRS and CDR2 YFSETQ. CDR3 in amino acids: CASSLTGANNEQFF.

This chain's CDR3 is CASSLRQGARGANVLTF. The J gene is TRBJ2-6, the V gene TRBV7-3; TCRdb proposes TRBD1, but this gene call is untestable without DNA. CDR3 length: 17 residues. The germline CDR1 and CDR2 sequences are SGHTA and FQGTGA.

V and J are TRBV6-5 and TRBJ2-7; the D gene TCRdb calls, TRBD1, cannot be checked with no DNA. Germline V CDR1 and CDR2: MNHEY, SVGAGI. The CDR3 contains 17 residues. This CDR3 reads CASSYSMGQGRLYEQYF.

This chain uses TRBV15 with TRBJ2-1; TCRdb gives TRBD1 as the D gene, but with no DNA this cannot be confirmed. Germline lookup yields CDR1 LNHNV and CDR2 YYDKDF (reference sequence). The CDR3 loop spans 14 amino acids. This chain's CDR3 is CATSSGGYDNEQFF.

The chain employs TRBV25-1 and TRBJ2-5; the TRBD1 assignment by TCRdb is unverifiable without DNA. Per germline, CDR1 MGHDK and CDR2 SYGVNS. The CDR3 totals 14 residues. CDR3 sequence: CASNPTGSQETQYF.

The chain joins TRBV21-1 to TRBJ1-5; TCRdb indicates TRBD1, and absent DNA this call remains unverified. TRBV21-1 is shown as a pseudogene. This CDR3 region has 13 residues. The CDR3 loop is CACTGRSNQPQHF.

The chain combines TRBV7-8 with TRBJ1-2; the TCRdb D gene call, TRBD1, has no DNA to confirm it. The CDR3 runs to 16 residues. Germline CDR1 is SGHVS and CDR2 is FQNEAQ. The CDR3 spells CASSLEKLINREDYTF.

The chain joins TRBV3-1 to TRBJ2-7; TCRdb designates TRBD1, a call that cannot be tested without DNA. Germline V gene lookup returns CDR1 LGHDT and CDR2 YNNKEL (reference sequence). This CDR3 region has 14 residues. CDR3 amino acids: CASSQAGVTYEQYF.